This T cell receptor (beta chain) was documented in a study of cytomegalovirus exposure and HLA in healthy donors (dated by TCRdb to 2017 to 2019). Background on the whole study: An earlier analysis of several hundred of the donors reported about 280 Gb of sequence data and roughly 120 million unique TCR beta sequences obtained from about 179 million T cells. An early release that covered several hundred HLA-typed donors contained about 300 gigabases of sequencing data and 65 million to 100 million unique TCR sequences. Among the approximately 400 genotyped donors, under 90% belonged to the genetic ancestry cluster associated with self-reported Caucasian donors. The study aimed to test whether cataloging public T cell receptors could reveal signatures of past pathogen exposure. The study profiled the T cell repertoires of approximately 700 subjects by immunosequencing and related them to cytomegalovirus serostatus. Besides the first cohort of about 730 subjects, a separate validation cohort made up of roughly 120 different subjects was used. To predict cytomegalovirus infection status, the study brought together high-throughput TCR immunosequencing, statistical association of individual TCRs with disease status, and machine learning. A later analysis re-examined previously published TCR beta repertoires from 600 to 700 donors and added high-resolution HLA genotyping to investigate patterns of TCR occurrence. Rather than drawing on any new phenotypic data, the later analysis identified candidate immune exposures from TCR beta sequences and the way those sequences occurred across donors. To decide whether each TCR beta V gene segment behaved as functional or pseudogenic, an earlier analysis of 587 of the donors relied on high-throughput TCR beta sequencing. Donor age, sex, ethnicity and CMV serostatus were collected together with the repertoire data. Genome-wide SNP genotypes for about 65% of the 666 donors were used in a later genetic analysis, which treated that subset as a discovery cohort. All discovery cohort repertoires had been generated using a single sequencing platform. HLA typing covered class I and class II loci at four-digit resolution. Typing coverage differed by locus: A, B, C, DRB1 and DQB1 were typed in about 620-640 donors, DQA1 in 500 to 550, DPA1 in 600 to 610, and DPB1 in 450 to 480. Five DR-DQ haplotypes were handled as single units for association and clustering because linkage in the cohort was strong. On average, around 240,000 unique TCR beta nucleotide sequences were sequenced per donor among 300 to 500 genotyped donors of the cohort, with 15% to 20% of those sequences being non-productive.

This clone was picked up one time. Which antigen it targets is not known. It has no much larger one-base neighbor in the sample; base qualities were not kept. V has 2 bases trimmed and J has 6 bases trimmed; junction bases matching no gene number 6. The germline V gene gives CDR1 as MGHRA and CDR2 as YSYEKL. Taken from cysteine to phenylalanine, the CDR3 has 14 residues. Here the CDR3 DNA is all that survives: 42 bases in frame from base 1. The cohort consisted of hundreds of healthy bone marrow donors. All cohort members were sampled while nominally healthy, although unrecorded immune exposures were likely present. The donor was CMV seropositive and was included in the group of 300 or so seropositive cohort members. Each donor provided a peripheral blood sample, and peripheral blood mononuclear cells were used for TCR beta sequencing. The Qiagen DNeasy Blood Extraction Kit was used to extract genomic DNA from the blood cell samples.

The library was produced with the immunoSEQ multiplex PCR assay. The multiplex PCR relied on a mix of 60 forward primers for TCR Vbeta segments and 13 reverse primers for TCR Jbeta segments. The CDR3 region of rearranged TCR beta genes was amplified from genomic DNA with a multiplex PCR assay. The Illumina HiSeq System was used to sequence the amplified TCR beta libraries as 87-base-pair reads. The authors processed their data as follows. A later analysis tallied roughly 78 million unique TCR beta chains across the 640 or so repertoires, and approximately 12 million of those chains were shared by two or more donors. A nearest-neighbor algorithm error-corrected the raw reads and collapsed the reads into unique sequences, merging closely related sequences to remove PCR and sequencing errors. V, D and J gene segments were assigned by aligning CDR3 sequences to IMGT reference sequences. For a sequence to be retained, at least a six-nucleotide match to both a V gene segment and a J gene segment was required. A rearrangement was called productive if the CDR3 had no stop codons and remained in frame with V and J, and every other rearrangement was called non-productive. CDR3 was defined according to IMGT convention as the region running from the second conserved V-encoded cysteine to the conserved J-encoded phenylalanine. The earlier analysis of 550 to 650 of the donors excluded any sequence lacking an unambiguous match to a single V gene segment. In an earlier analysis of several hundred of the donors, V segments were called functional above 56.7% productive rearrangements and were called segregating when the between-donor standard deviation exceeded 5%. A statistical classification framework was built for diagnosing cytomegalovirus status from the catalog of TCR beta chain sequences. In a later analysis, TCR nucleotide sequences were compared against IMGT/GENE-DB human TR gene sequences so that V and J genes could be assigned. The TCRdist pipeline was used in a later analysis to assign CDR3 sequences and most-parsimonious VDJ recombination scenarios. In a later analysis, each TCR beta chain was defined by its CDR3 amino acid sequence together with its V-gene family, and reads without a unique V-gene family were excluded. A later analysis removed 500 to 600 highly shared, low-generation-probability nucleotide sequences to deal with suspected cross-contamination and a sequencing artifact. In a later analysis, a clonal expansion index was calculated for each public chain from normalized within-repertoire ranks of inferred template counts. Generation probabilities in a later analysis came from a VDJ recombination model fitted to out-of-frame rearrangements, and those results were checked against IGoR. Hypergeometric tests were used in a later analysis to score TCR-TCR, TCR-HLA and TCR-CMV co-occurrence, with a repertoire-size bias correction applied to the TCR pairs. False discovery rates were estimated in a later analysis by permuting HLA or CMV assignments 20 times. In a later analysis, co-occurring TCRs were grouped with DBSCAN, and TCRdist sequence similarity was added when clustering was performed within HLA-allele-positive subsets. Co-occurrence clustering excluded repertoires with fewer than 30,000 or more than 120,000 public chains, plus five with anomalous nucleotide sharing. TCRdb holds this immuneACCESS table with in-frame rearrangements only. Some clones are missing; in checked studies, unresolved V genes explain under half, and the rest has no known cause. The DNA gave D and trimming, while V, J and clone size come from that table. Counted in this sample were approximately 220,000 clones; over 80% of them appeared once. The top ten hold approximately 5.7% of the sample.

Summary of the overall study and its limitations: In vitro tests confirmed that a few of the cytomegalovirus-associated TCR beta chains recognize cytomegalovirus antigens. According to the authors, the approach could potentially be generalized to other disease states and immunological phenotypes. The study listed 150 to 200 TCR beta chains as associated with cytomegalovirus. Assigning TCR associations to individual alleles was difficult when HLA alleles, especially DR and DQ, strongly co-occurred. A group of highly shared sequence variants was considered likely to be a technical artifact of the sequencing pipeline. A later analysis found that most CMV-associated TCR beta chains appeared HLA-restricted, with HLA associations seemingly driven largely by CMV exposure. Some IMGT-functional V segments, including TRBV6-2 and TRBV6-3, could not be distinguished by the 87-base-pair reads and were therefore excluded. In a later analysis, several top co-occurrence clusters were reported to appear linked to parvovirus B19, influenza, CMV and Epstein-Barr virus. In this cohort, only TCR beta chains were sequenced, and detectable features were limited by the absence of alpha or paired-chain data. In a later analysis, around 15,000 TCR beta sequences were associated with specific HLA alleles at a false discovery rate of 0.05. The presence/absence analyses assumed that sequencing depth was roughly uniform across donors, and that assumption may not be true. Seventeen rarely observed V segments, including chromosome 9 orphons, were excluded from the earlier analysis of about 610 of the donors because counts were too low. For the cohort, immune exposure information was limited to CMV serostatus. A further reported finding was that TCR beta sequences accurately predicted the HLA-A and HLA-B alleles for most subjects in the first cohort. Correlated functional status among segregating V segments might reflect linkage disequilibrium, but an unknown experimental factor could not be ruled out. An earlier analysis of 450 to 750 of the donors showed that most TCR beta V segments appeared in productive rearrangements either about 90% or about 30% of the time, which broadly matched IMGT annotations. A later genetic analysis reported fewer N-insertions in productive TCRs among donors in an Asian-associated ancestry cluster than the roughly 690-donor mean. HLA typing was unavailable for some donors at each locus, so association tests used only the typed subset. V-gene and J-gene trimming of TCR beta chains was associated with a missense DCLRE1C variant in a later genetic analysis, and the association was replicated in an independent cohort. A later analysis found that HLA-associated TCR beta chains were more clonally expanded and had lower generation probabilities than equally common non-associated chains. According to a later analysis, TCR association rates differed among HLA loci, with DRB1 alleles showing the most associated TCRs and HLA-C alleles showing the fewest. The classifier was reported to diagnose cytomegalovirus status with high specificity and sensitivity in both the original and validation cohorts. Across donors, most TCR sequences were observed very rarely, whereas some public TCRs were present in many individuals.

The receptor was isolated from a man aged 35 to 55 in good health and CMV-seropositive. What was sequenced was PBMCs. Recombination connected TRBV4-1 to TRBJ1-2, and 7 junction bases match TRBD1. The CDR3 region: CASSQQTGFDGYTF. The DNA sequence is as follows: TGCGCCAGCAGCCAACAGACAGGGTTCGATGGCTACACCTTC.